Shown below are 21 T cell receptor beta chains from a single sample sequenced in a study of cytomegalovirus exposure and HLA in healthy donors. Amplification used 60 Vbeta primers and 13 Jbeta primers. Sequenced by immunoSEQ multiplex PCR; TCRdb stores in-frame clones only, minus some. The table shows roughly 200,000 clones, with 65% to 85% occurring only once. The sample taken for sequencing was PBMCs. The receptors stem from a man in his sixties in good health and CMV-seronegative.

The chain combines TRBV10-2 with TRBJ2-7; 9 bases align to TRBD2. This CDR3 has 17 amino acids. Losses at the gene ends were 2 bases for V and 3 bases for J; bases not matched to a gene: 11. The germline CDR1 and CDR2 sequences are WSHSY and SAAADI. CDR3 protein: CASSEGSGGTQSYEQYF. CDR3 DNA sequence: TGCGCCAGCAGTGAGGGTAGCGGGGGCACACAGAGCTACGAGCAGTACTTC.

The chain employs TRBV14 and TRBJ1-1, with no clear D. Germline CDR1 SGHDN, CDR2 FVKESK. Trimming left V 3 bases short and J 1 base short, with 6 bases between. The CDR3 is 13 residues long. The CDR3 DNA is TGTGCCAGCAGCCATTTCTCGAACACTGAAGCTTTCTTT. Translated: CASSHFSNTEAFF.

Concerning this clone itself: This sample also contains other DNA sequences that code for the same CDR3. The rearrangement links TRBV10-2 to TRBJ1-5; D not certain. The CDR3 has 12 amino acids. The V end was cut by 3 bases, the J end by 5 bases, with 5 bases between. Germline assignment: CDR1 WSHSY and CDR2 SAAADI. The CDR3 spells CASSDNYQPQHF. The CDR3 DNA follows: TGCGCCAGCAGTGACAATTATCAGCCCCAGCATTTT.

The CDR3: CASSLGQAYGYTF. For the CDR3, the DNA is TGTGCCAGCAGTTTGGGACAGGCATATGGCTACACCTTC. This chain connects TRBV28 to TRBJ1-2, with 8 positions matching TRBD1. The CDR3 is 13 residues long. Trimming at V came to 3 bases and at J to 5 bases, leaving 2 bases not matched to a gene. CDR1 is MDHEN and CDR2 is SYDVKM in the germline V gene.

The chain has TRBV28 and TRBJ1-1, with 7 positions matching TRBD1. Germline assignment: CDR1 MDHEN and CDR2 SYDVKM. The CDR3 totals 13 residues. With 4 bases clipped from V and 8 bases from J, the junction kept 7 bases outside the gene matches. The CDR3 region has the DNA TGTGCCAGCAGTTCACCTCACAGGGGAGAAGCTTTCTTT. It codes for CASSSPHRGEAFF.

The rearrangement links TRBV5-1 to TRBJ2-3; 9 nucleotides match TRBD2. CDR1 SGHRS and CDR2 YFSETQ come from the germline V gene. The CDR3 totals 17 residues. Unmatched junction bases numbered 9, after V lost 4 bases and J lost 0 bases. CDR3 in amino acids: CASSRGGAVPSTDTQYF. CDR3 bases: TGCGCCAGCAGCCGCGGGGGGGCGGTCCCTAGCACAGATACGCAGTATTTT.

In regard to this clone: In the same sample, other DNA sequences code for this CDR3. The chain has TRBV5-1 and TRBJ2-3; D unresolved. Between the trimmed V and J ends, which lost 1 base and 4 bases, there was a span of 4 bases. Germline CDR1 SGHRS, CDR2 YFSETQ. The CDR3 extends over 12 amino acids. CDR3 amino acids: CASSLTADTQYF. CDR3 DNA sequence: TGCGCCAGCAGCTTGACAGCAGATACGCAGTATTTT.

This clone has only one observation. The chain has TRBV5-1 and TRBJ2-7; TRBD1 aligns across 8 bases. V was clipped by 1 base and J by 2 bases; unmatched bases: 2. This CDR3 has 14 residues. From germline, CDR1 is SGHRS and CDR2 YFSETQ. CDR3 sequence reads: CASSLSTGAYEQYF. The CDR3 DNA sequence: TGCGCCAGCAGCTTGTCGACAGGGGCCTACGAGCAGTACTTC.

V gene TRBV6-5 combines with J gene TRBJ2-7; D gene ambiguous. CDR3 length: 13 amino acids. V lost 2 bases to trimming and J lost 6 bases, with 11 bases between them. Germline V gives CDR1 MNHEY, CDR2 SVGAGI. The DNA for the CDR3 is TGTGCCAGCAGTTACGTCACAGTTCGCGAGCAGTACTTC. This codes for CASSYVTVREQYF.

In its sample, this clone was seen a few times. CDR3 in amino acids: CASRPLGGNTEAFF. The CDR3 nucleotides read TGTGCCAGCCGCCCCTTGGGGGGGAACACTGAAGCTTTCTTT. This chain connects TRBV25-1 to TRBJ1-1; tentatively, D is TRBD1 (5 bases). The length of the CDR3 is 14 residues. V was cut by 8 bases and J by 1 base, with 14 bases left in between. Per the germline V gene, CDR1 is MGHDK and CDR2 is SYGVNS. The full variable domain, in which reference TRBV25-1 and TRBJ1-1 provide the parts outside the CDR3, is EADIYQTPRYLVIGTGKKITLECSQTMGHDKMYWYQQDPGMELHLIHYSYGVNSTEKGDLSSESTVSRIRTEHFPLTLESARPSHTSQYLCASRPLGGNTEAFFGQGTRLTVV.

This clone was seen a handful of times. The J gene is TRBJ2-5, the V gene TRBV6-1; perhaps TRBD1 as D (6 bases). Germline-derived CDR1 and CDR2 are MNHNS and SASEGT. CDR3 length: 13 residues. Trimming left V 11 bases short and J 5 bases short, with 18 bases between. In DNA, the CDR3 is TGTGCCTCACGAGAACAGGGCTGGGAGACCCAGTACTTC. Encoded protein: CASREQGWETQYF.

The chain joins TRBV10-3 to TRBJ1-1; D is possibly TRBD1 (5 bases). Germline CDR1 ENHRY, CDR2 SYGVKD. The V end lost 6 bases, the J end lost 1 base, and 12 bases lay between the germline ends. The CDR3 spans 14 residues. The CDR3 coding sequence is TGTGCCATCAGAATGACAGACTCGAACACTGAAGCTTTCTTT. Encoded protein: CAIRMTDSNTEAFF.

The chain combines TRBV7-9 with TRBJ1-4; D is ambiguous. Germline loops: CDR1 SEHNR, CDR2 FQNEAQ (reference sequence). The CDR3 covers 14 residues. Trimming pared 3 bases from V and 8 bases from J, leaving 13 bases between. The CDR3: CASSFFGKEEKLFF. In DNA form, the CDR3 reads TGTGCCAGCAGCTTCTTCGGGAAGGAGGAAAAACTGTTTTTT.

Points on this clone: The junction does not match germline at one end; this may be a read error. V usage is TRBV18 and J usage is TRBJ1-1, with D perhaps matching TRBD1 (5 bases). CDR1 and CDR2 from the germline V gene are KGHSH and LQKENI. The CDR3 consists of 15 residues. This chain's CDR3 is CASSPPQGLNTEASF. CDR3 nucleotides: TGTGCCAGCTCACCACCTCAGGGTTTGAACACTGAAGCTTCCTTT.

This clone was seen only a few times. Other DNA sequences from this sample encode an identical CDR3 as well. V is TRBV4-3 and J is TRBJ2-2, with 12 nucleotides matching TRBD2. Per germline, CDR1 LGHNA and CDR2 YSLEER. The CDR3 is 16 amino acids. Unmatched junction bases numbered 4, after V lost 1 base and J lost 7 bases. In nucleotides, the CDR3 is TGCGCCAGCAGCCAAGGCCTAGCGGGAGGGGGCGGGGAGCTGTTTTTT. Translating gives CASSQGLAGGGGELFF.

CDR3 residues: CASSYGTSGVQETQYF. CDR3 in DNA: TGTGCCAGCAGCTACGGGACTAGCGGGGTCCAAGAGACCCAGTACTTC. This chain links TRBV7-9 with TRBJ2-5; 13 nucleotides match TRBD2. Looked up from germline, CDR1 is SEHNR and CDR2 is FQNEAQ (reference sequence). V dropped 4 bases and J dropped 1; count of bases not matched to a gene: 3. This CDR3 is 16 amino acids long.

This chain uses TRBV11-2 with TRBJ2-2; TRBD1 matches 7 bases. This CDR3 is built from 15 residues. The junction had 8 bases not matched to a gene; V was cut back by 5 bases and J by 5 bases. Germline V gene data show CDR1 as SGHAT and CDR2 as FQNNGV. The CDR3 loop reads CASSVGTVSTGELFF. CDR3 bases: TGTGCCAGCAGCGTCGGGACAGTTTCTACCGGGGAGCTGTTTTTT. Supplemented by reference TRBV11-2 and TRBJ2-2, the full variable domain reads EAGVAQSPRYKIIEKRQSVAFWCNPISGHATLYWYQQILGQGPKLLIQFQNNGVVDDSQLPKDRFSAERLKGVDSTLKIQPAKLEDSAVYLCASSVGTVSTGELFFGEGSRLTVL.

V and J are TRBV7-3 and TRBJ2-7; D possibly corresponds to TRBD2 (5 bases). From germline, CDR1 is SGHTA and CDR2 FQGTGA. The germline V and J ends were trimmed by 0 bases and 2 bases, with 5 bases remaining between them. This CDR3 is 13 amino acids long. In DNA form, the CDR3 reads TGTGCCAGCAGCTTAACTAGCGCCTACGAGCAGTACTTC. It yields the protein CASSLTSAYEQYF.

The CDR3 region is CAWSVPWTASYNEQFF. In DNA form, the CDR3 reads TGTGCCTGGAGTGTACCTTGGACAGCTTCCTACAATGAGCAGTTCTTC. The rearrangement uses TRBV30 and TRBJ2-1; TRBD1 might be the D (6 bases). V was pared by 0 bases and J by 1 base, with 13 bases between. Germline V lookup: CDR1 GTSNPN, CDR2 SVGIG (reference sequence). The length of the CDR3 is 16 residues. The variable domain in full, completed from reference TRBV30 and TRBJ2-1, reads SQTIHQWPATLVQPVGSPLSLECTVEGTSNPNLYWYRQAAGRGLQLLFYSVGIGQISSEVPQNLSASRPQDRQFILSSKKLLLSDSGFYLCAWSVPWTASYNEQFFGPGTRLTVL.

This rearrangement joins TRBV15 to TRBJ2-1; 7 nucleotides align to TRBD1. With V trimmed by 2 bases and J by 4 bases, 5 bases remained unmatched. CDR3 size: 15 residues. In germline, CDR1 is LNHNV, CDR2 YYDKDF (reference sequence). The CDR3 DNA reads TGTGCCACCAGCAGAAGACAGGGTGTGTACAATGAGCAGTTCTTC. Translated, it gives CATSRRQGVYNEQFF.

The chain recombines TRBV10-3 with TRBJ1-1; TRBD1 matches 8 bases. V lost 4 bases to trimming and J lost 0 bases; unmatched junction nucleotides: 4. Per the germline V gene, CDR1 is ENHRY and CDR2 is SYGVKD. The CDR3 sequence is 15 residues long. CDR3 nucleotides: TGTGCCATCAGTGCAGGGGGCTCTGTGAACACTGAAGCTTTCTTT. Protein: CAISAGGSVNTEAFF.